The 25 T cell receptor beta chains presented below share a single source sample, sequenced in a study of vaccination and CD4 T cells after COVID-19. No antigen is known for these receptors. Once obtained from cultured CD4+ T cells, the DNA was sequenced using the Oncomine TCR Beta short-read assay. Each CDR3 protein gets one entry after TCRdb re-called the PCR reads with MiXCR. The data hold around 11,000 distinct CDR3 sequences, with about a quarter observed a single time. Indicated treatment: approximately nine-day PBMC culture with coronavirus spike peptide pools or control peptides (ViraFEST assay). The sequences come from CD4+ T cells from blood, cultured in vitro, collected after SARS-CoV-2 vaccination. The origin of the receptors is a human donor who had recovered from COVID-19.

J is TRBJ2-1 and V is TRBV7-2; TRBD2 matches 7 bases. This CDR3 contains 16 residues. The V and J ends lost 10 bases and 9 bases, in that order; junction bases with no gene match: 21. Germline-derived CDR1 and CDR2 are SGHTA and FQGNSA. The CDR3 region has the DNA TGTGCCATCTCCCTTGACCGGACTAGACTGGTCAGTGAGCAGTTCTTC. This encodes CAISLDRTRLVSEQFF.

The V gene is TRBV27, the J gene TRBJ2-7, with D perhaps matching TRBD2 (6 bases). The CDR3 is 12 amino acids. Deletions cut 5 bases from V and 5 bases from J, with 10 bases between. Germline assignment: CDR1 MNHEY and CDR2 SMNVEV (reference sequence). CDR3 DNA: TGTGCCAGCAGTGCTAGCGAGAACGAGCAGTACTTC. It specifies CASSASENEQYF.

The chain employs TRBV4-2 and TRBJ2-5, with D perhaps TRBD2 (7 bases). Trimming pared 0 bases from V and 1 base from J, leaving 21 bases between. CDR1 and CDR2 from the germline V gene are LGHNA and YNFKEQ. The CDR3 spans 19 residues. The CDR3 protein is CASSQDRPRPGGAQETQYF. The DNA for the CDR3 is TGTGCCAGCAGCCAAGATCGACCCCGACCGGGGGGCGCCCAAGAGACCCAGTACTTC.

This rearrangement joins TRBV5-1 to TRBJ2-7; D may be TRBD1 (5 bases). The V end was cut by 2 bases, the J end by 2 bases, with 14 bases between. The CDR3 spans 15 residues. From germline, CDR1 is SGHRS and CDR2 YFSETQ. CDR3: CASSFSAGPAYEQYF. CDR3 coding DNA: TGCGCCAGCAGCTTTAGTGCAGGGCCCGCCTACGAGCAGTACTTC.

The chain recombines TRBV5-5 with TRBJ1-2, with 9 bases identical to TRBD1. The germline gives CDR1 SGHKS, CDR2 YYEKEE (reference sequence). This CDR3 is built from 15 residues. V was clipped by 3 bases and J by 6 bases; unmatched bases: 9. The CDR3 region is CASSYPGQGVNGYTF. The DNA for the CDR3 is TGTGCCAGCAGCTACCCGGGACAGGGAGTAAATGGCTACACCTTC.

In this sample, this clonotype turned up a few times. The rearrangement uses TRBV7-9 and TRBJ2-1; TRBD1 or TRBD2 may be the D gene (7 bases each). The germline gives CDR1 SEHNR, CDR2 FQNEAQ (reference sequence). The CDR3 contains 16 residues. V was pared by 5 bases and J by 8 bases, with 22 bases between. Here the CDR3 reads CASSPDWAGGRDEQFF. The CDR3, as DNA: TGTGCCAGCAGCCCAGATTGGGCAGGGGGGAGGGATGAGCAGTTCTTC.

This clonotype occurred a few times. The V gene is TRBV28, the J gene TRBJ2-7; TRBD1 matches at 7 bases. CDR3 length: 15 amino acids. CDR1 and CDR2 (germline): MDHEN, SYDVKM. The ends lost 5 bases at V and 2 bases at J; junction bases unmatched: 9. The CDR3 spells CASSPLTGWAYEQYF. As DNA, the CDR3 is TGTGCCAGCAGTCCCCTGACAGGGTGGGCCTACGAGCAGTACTTC.

This clonotype was seen a few times. The chain combines TRBV7-9 with TRBJ1-1, with D perhaps TRBD1 (5 bases). Trimming took off 4 bases at V and 0 bases at J, with 12 bases between the two ends. Looked up from germline, CDR1 is SEHNR and CDR2 is FQNEAQ (reference sequence). The length of the CDR3 is 15 residues. The CDR3 DNA follows: TGTGCCAGCAGCTCGGTGGGGGGGATGAACACTGAAGCTTTCTTT. This sequence encodes CASSSVGGMNTEAFF.

The CDR3 region is CASSEAASRFSNQPQHF. For the CDR3, the DNA is TGTGCCAGCAGTGAAGCGGCCAGTCGGTTTAGCAATCAGCCCCAGCATTTT. The V and J genes are TRBV6-1 and TRBJ1-5; no reliable D call. The CDR3 is 17 residues long. Deletions cut 0 bases from V and 0 bases from J, with 12 bases between. CDR1 and CDR2 from the germline V gene are MNHNS and SASEGT.

This clonotype turned up a few times. This chain joins TRBV28 and TRBJ1-2; D may be TRBD1 (6 bases). CDR1 and CDR2 (germline): MDHEN, SYDVKM. V shed 3 bases and J shed 8 bases, with 19 bases lying between them. CDR3 length: 15 amino acids. The CDR3 spells CASSFLNRETGGYTF. As DNA, the CDR3 is TGTGCCAGCAGTTTCCTTAACAGGGAGACGGGCGGCTACACCTTC.

As to this clonotype: A much larger clone lies a single base off, so this may be a read error. V and J are TRBV7-2 and TRBJ2-5; weak D call: TRBD2 (5 bases). From germline, CDR1 is SGHTA and CDR2 FQGNSA. V lost 4 bases and J lost 7, with 10 bases in between. The length of the CDR3 is 12 residues. The chain's CDR3 is CASSSGVGTQYF. CDR3 DNA sequence: TGTGCCAGCAGCTCCGGGGTGGGGACCCAGTACTTC. Full variable domain (rest looked up from reference TRBV7-2 and TRBJ2-5): GAGVSQSPSNKVTEKGKDVELRCDPISGHTALYWYRQSLGQGLEFLIYFQGNSAPDKSGLPSDRFSAERTGGSVSTLTIQRTQQEDSAVYLCASSSGVGTQYFGPGTRLLVL.

The CDR3 sequence is CSARPLGGRGLRNTEAFF. The CDR3 DNA follows: TGCAGTGCTAGACCTCTCGGTGGCAGGGGGCTAAGGAACACTGAAGCTTTCTTT. This chain links TRBV20-1 with TRBJ1-1, with 8 bases that match TRBD1. V shed 2 bases and J 1 base; nucleotides not matched to a gene: 15. The CDR3 length is 18 residues. The germline gives CDR1 DFQATT, CDR2 SNEGSKA (reference sequence).

This clonotype was counted between two and nine times. The chain uses TRBV28 and TRBJ1-5, with 7 bases matching TRBD1. The CDR3 has 15 residues. Germline-derived CDR1 and CDR2 are MDHEN and SYDVKM. Germline trimming cut 5 bases from V and 2 bases from J; bases unmatched to any gene: 6. The CDR3 DNA reads as TGTGCCAGCAGTACTATAACAGGGGGCAATCAGCCCCAGCATTTT. Encoded protein: CASSTITGGNQPQHF.

This clonotype was seen a handful of times. V and J are TRBV7-8 and TRBJ2-3, with 11 bases lining up with TRBD2. V lost 0 bases to trimming and J lost 2 bases; unmatched junction nucleotides: 4. This CDR3 contains 17 residues. Germline CDR1 and CDR2: SGHVS and FQNEAQ. This chain's CDR3 is CASSLASGGVNTDTQYF. Here the CDR3 DNA reads TGTGCCAGCAGCTTAGCTAGCGGGGGGGTGAACACAGATACGCAGTATTTT.

This chain joins TRBV28 and TRBJ2-7, with D perhaps matching TRBD1 (6 bases). The V gene's germline CDR1 is MDHEN and CDR2 SYDVKM. The CDR3 contains 13 residues. Trimming took 7 bases from V and 4 from J, leaving 14 bases between them. CDR3 nucleotides: TGTGCCAGCATGGGGGCACCAAAATACGAGCAGTACTTC. Translation gives CASMGAPKYEQYF.

This clonotype ranks as medium-sized (0.01 to 0.1%). The chain carries TRBV20-1 and TRBJ2-5; no firm D call. Germline V CDR1 and CDR2: DFQATT, SNEGSKA (reference sequence). The CDR3 totals 15 residues. Between the trimmed V and J ends, which lost 3 bases and 4 bases, there was a span of 18 bases. DNA for the CDR3: TGCAGTGCTAGCGGCACCACCCCCCGTGGAGAGACCCAGTACTTC. Its translation is CSASGTTPRGETQYF.

The chain uses TRBV6-2 or TRBV6-3 and TRBJ2-7, with D hard to call. This CDR3 is built from 12 residues. Germline V gene sequence: CDR1 MNHEY, CDR2 SVGEGT. Deletions cut 0 bases from V and 7 bases from J, with 7 bases between. In DNA form, the CDR3 reads TGTGCCAGCAGTTACTCGAAGGCTGAGCAGTACTTC. This gives the protein CASSYSKAEQYF.

The chain uses TRBV5-1 and TRBJ2-1; no firm D call. The CDR3 length is 11 residues. Trimming removed 0 bases at V and 9 bases at J, with 4 bases between. Germline V lookup: CDR1 SGHRS, CDR2 YFSETQ. DNA of the CDR3: TGCGCCAGCAGCTTGGGGGGTGAGCAGTTCTTC. This translates into CASSLGGEQFF.

The J gene is TRBJ1-2, the V gene TRBV6-1, with D perhaps TRBD1 (5 bases). The CDR3 loop spans 14 amino acids. Germline lookup yields CDR1 MNHNS and CDR2 SASEGT. Deletions cut 6 bases from V and 4 bases from J, with 15 bases between. The CDR3 loop is CASSADKAPYGYTF. The CDR3 nucleotides are TGTGCCAGCAGCGCGGACAAAGCCCCCTATGGCTACACCTTC.

V is TRBV28 and J is TRBJ1-5, with D uncertain. Trimming pared 3 bases from V and 2 bases from J, leaving 2 bases between. This CDR3 comprises 12 residues. Germline V gene lookup returns CDR1 MDHEN and CDR2 SYDVKM. In DNA, the CDR3 is TGTGCCAGCAGTTTTGGCAATCAGCCCCAGCATTTT. This codes for CASSFGNQPQHF. Full variable domain (rest looked up from reference TRBV28 and TRBJ1-5): DVKVTQSSRYLVKRTGEKVFLECVQDMDHENMFWYRQDPGLGLRLIYFSYDVKMKEKGDIPEGYSVSREKKERFSLILESASTNQTSMYLCASSFGNQPQHFGDGTRLSIL.

This chain joins TRBV28 and TRBJ2-7; TRBD1 agrees at 9 bases. The junction had 5 bases not matched to a gene; V was cut back by 5 bases and J by 3 bases. The CDR3 contains 14 residues. Germline V gene data show CDR1 as MDHEN and CDR2 as SYDVKM. CDR3 nucleotide sequence: TGTGCCAGCAGTATCCGGGACAGGGTCTACGAGCAGTACTTC. Translation: CASSIRDRVYEQYF.

This clonotype was found a few times. The genes are TRBV20-1 and TRBJ1-1; TRBD1 is a possible D gene (5 bases). Trimming cost V 7 bases and J 1 base, with 16 bases left between them. The CDR3 covers 14 residues. Per the germline V gene, CDR1 is DFQATT and CDR2 is SNEGSKA (reference sequence). CDR3 region: CSVSDAGGNTEAFF. Written as DNA, the CDR3 is TGCAGTGTCTCGGACGCCGGGGGGAACACTGAAGCTTTCTTT.

This clonotype was seen a few times. The chain employs TRBV6-4 and TRBJ1-2; a possible D gene is TRBD1 (6 bases). The CDR3 is 15 amino acids. CDR1 and CDR2 (germline): MRHNA, SNTAGT. The V gene lost 0 bases and the J gene lost 4 bases, with 12 bases spanning the gap. The CDR3 DNA reads TGTGCCAGCAGTGACTCTGGGGGGCCACTCTATGGCTACACCTTC. This translates into CASSDSGGPLYGYTF.

This clonotype counts as medium-sized. This rearrangement joins TRBV20-1 to TRBJ2-5; D gene uncertain. The V end lost 7 bases, the J end lost 4 bases, and 16 bases lay between the germline ends. The CDR3 sequence is 13 residues long. Germline-derived CDR1 and CDR2 are DFQATT and SNEGSKA (reference sequence). The CDR3 DNA sequence: TGCAGTGGGAAGAAGGCAGGCCTAGAGACCCAGTACTTC. It codes for CSGKKAGLETQYF.

In this sample, this clonotype turned up a few times. The rearrangement joins TRBV7-2 to TRBJ2-3; D possibly uses TRBD1 or TRBD2 (6 bases each). Trimming shortened V by 4 bases and J by 2 bases, and 13 bases separated the two germline ends. Germline V gene sequence: CDR1 SGHTA, CDR2 FQGNSA. The CDR3 spans 15 residues. The CDR3 spells CASSSRRGATDTQYF. The CDR3 nucleotides are TGTGCCAGCAGCTCCAGAAGGGGGGCCACAGATACGCAGTATTTT.